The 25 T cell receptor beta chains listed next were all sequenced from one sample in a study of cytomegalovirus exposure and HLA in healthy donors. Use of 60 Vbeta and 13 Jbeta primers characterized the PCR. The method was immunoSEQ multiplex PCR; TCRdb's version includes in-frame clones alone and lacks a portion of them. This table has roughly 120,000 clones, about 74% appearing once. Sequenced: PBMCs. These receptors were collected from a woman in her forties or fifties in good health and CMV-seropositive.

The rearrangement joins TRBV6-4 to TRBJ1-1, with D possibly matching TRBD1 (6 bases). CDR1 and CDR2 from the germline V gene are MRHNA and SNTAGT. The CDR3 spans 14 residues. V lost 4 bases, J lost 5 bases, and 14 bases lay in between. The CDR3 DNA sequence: TGTGCCAGCAGTGTAGAGCAGGGGTCGACTGAAGCTTTCTTT. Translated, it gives CASSVEQGSTEAFF.

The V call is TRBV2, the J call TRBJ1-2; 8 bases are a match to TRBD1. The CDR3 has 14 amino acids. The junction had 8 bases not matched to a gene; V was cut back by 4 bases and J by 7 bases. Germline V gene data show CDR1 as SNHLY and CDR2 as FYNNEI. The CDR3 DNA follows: TGTGCCAGCAGTGTGAGAGGCGGACAGGGTGGCTACACCTTC. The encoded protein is CASSVRGGQGGYTF.

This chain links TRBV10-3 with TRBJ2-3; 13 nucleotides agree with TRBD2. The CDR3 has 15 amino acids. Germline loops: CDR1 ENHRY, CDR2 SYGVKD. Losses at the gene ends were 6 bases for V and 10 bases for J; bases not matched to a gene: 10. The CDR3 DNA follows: TGTGCCATCAGGGAGACTAGCGGGGGGCCCTTCGCGCAGTATTTT. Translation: CAIRETSGGPFAQYF.

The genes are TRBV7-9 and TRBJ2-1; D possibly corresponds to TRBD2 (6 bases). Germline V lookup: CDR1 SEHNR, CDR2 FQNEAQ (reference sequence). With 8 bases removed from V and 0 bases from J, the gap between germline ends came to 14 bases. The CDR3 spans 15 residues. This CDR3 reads CASSARGSSYNEQFF. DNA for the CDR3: TGTGCCAGCTCTGCTCGGGGGAGCTCCTACAATGAGCAGTTCTTC. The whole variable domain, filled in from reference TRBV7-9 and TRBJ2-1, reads DTGVSQNPRHKITKRGQNVTFRCDPISEHNRLYWYRQTLGQGPEFLTYFQNEAQLEKSRLLSDRFSAERPKGSFSTLEIQRTEQGDSAMYLCASSARGSSYNEQFFGPGTRLTVL.

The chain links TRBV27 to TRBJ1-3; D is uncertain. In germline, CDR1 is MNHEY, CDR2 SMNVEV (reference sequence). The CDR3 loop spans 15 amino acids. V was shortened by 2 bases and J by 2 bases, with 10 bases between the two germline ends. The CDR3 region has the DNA TGTGCCAGCAGTTTAGATCGGGGAGCTGGAAACACCATATATTTT. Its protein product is CASSLDRGAGNTIYF.

The DNA of the CDR3 is TGTGCCAGCAGCTTTAGCGGGGGGGCCGATGAGACCCAGTACTTC. Translated, it gives CASSFSGGADETQYF. The chain carries TRBV11-2 and TRBJ2-5; 11 nucleotides align to TRBD2. Germline V gene lookup returns CDR1 SGHAT and CDR2 FQNNGV. There are 15 residues in the CDR3. Trimming removed 3 bases from V and 5 bases from J; junction bases left unmatched: 5.

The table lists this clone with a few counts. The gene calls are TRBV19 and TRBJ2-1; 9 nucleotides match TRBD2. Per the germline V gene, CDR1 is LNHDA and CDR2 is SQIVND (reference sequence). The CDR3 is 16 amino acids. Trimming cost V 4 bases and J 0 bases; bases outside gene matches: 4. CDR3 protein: CASSTLAGSSYNEQFF. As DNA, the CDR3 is TGTGCCAGTAGTACCCTAGCGGGGAGCTCCTACAATGAGCAGTTCTTC.

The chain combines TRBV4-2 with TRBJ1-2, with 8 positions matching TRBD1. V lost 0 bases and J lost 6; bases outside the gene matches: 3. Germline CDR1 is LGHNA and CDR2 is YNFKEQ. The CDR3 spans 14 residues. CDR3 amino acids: CASSQDVRGHGYTF. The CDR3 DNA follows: TGTGCCAGCAGCCAAGATGTCAGGGGGCATGGCTACACCTTC.

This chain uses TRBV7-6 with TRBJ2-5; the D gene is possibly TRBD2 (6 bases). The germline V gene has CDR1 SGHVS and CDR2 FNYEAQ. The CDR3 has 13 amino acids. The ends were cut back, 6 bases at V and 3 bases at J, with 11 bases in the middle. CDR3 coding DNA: TGTGCCAGCAGGTTTAGCGGAAAAGAGACCCAGTACTTC. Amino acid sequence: CASRFSGKETQYF.

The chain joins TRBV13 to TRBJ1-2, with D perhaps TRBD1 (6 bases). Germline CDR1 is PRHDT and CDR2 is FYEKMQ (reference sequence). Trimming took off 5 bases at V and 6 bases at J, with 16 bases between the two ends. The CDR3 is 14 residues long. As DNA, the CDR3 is TGTGCCAGCAGCGCCTCCCGACAGGCCGATGGCTACACCTTC. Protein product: CASSASRQADGYTF.

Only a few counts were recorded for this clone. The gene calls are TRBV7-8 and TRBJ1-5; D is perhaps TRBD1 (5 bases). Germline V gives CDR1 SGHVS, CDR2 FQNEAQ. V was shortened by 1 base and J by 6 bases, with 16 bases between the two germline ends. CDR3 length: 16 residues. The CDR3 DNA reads TGTGCCAGCAGCTTAGTCGGGGGGGGTGGCACTCAGCCCCAGCATTTT. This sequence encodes CASSLVGGGGTQPQHF.

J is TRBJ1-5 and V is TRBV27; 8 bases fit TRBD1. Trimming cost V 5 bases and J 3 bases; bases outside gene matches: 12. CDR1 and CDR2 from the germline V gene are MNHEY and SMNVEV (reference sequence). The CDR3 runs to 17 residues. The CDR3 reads CASSLPPTTGANQPQHF. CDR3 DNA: TGTGCCAGCAGTCTCCCCCCGACGACAGGGGCCAATCAGCCCCAGCATTTT.

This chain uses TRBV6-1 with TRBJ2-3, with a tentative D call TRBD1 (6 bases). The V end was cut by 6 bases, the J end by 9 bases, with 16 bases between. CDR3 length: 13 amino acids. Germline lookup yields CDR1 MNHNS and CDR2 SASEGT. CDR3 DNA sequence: TGTGCCAGCAGACGGGACACTGCCGAAACGCAGTATTTT. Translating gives CASRRDTAETQYF.

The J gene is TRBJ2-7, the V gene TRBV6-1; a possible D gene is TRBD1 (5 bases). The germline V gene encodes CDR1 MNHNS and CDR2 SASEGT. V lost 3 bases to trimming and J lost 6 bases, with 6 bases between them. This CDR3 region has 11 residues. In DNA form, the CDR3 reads TGTGCCAGCAGTGACAGGGTCGAGCAGTACTTC. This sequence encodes CASSDRVEQYF.

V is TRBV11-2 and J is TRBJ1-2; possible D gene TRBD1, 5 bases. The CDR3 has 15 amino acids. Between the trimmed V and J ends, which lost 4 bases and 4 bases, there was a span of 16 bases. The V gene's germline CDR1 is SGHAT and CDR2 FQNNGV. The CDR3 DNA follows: TGTGCCAGCAGCTCCACTTGGACAACCACCTATGGCTACACCTTC. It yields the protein CASSSTWTTTYGYTF.

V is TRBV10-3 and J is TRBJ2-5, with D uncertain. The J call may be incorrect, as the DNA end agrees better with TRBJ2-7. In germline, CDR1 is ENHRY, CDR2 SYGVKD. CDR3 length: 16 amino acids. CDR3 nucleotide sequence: TGTGCCACACTCGGCGCCACAGCCACCGGAACCTACGAGCAGTACTTC. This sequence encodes CATLGATATGTYEQYF.

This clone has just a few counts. CDR3 region: CASRSTRGKTSGTF. In DNA form, the CDR3 reads TGTGCAAGTCGCTCAACCAGGGGGAAAACTAGCGGCACCTTC. This rearrangement joins TRBV12-2 to TRBJ1-2. TRBV12-2 is tagged as a pseudogene. The CDR3 length is 14 residues.

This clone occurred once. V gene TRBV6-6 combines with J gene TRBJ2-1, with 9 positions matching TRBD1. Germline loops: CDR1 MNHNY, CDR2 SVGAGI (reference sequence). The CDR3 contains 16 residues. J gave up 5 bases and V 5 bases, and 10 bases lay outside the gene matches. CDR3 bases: TGTGCCAGCAGTACCCAGGGGACAGGGAGAGACAATGAGCAGTTCTTC. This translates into CASSTQGTGRDNEQFF.

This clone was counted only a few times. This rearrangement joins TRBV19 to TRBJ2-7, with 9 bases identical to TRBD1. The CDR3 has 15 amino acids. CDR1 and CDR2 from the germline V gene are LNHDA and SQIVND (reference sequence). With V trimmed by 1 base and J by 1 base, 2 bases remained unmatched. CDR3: CASSIAGQGSYEQYF. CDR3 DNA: TGTGCCAGTAGTATAGCGGGACAGGGATCCTACGAGCAGTACTTC.

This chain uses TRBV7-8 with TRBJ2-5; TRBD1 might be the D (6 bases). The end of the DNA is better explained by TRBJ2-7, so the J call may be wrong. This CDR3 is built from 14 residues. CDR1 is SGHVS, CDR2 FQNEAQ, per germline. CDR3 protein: CASSPGQFSYEQYF. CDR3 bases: TGTGCCAGCAGCCCTGGACAGTTTTCCTACGAGCAGTACTTC.

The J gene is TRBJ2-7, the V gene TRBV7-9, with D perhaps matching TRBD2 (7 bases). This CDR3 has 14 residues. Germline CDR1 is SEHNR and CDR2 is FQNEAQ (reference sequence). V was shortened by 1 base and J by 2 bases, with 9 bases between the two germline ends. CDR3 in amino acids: CASSLGGGAYEQYF. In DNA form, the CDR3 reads TGTGCCAGCAGCTTAGGCGGGGGCGCCTACGAGCAGTACTTC.

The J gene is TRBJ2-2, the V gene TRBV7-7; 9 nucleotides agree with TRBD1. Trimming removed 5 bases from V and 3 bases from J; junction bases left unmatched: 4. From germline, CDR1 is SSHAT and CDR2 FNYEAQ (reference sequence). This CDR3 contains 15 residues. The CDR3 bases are TGTGCCAGCAGCGGGACAGGGAAAGACACCGGGGAGCTGTTTTTT. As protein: CASSGTGKDTGELFF.

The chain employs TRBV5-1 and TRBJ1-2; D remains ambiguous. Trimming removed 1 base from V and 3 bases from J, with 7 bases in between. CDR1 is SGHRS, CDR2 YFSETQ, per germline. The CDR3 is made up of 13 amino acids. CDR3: CASSLNRDYGYTF. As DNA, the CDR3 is TGCGCCAGCAGCTTGAACAGAGACTATGGCTACACCTTC.

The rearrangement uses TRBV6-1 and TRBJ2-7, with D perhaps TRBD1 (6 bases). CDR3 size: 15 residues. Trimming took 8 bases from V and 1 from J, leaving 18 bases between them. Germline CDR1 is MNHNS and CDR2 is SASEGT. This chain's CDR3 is CASGNSGTLSYEQYF. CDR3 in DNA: TGTGCCAGCGGGAATTCCGGGACACTTTCCTACGAGCAGTACTTC.

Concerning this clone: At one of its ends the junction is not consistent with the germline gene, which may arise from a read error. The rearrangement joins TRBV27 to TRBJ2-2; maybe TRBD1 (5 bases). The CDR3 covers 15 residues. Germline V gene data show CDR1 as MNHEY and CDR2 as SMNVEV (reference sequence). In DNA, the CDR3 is TGTGCCAGCAGTCCACGCCGACAGAACAACGGGGAGCTGTTTTTT. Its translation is CASSPRRQNNGELFF.